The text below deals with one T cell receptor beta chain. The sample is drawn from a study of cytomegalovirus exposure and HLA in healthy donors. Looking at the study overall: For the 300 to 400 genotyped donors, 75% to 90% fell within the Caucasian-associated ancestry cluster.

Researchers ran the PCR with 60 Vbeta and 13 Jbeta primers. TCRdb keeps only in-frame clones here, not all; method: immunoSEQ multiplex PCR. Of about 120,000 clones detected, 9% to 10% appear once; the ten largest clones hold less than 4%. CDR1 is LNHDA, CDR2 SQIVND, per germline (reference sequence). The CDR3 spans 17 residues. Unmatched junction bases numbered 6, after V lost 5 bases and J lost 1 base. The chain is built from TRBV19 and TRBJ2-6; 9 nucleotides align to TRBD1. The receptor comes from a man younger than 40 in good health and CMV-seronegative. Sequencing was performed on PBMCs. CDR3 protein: CASSSGQGRSGANVLTF. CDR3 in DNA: TGTGCCAGTAGTTCGGGACAGGGAAGGTCTGGGGCCAACGTCCTGACTTTC.